One and the same sample provided the 27 T cell receptor beta chains below, sequenced in a study of TIL therapy for anti-PD-1-resistant metastatic lung cancer. The time point was: pre-treatment sample, taken before nivolumab and TIL therapy. The libraries were made with immunoSEQ v3. Assay: immunoSEQ multiplex PCR; the TCRdb copy retains only in-frame clones and omits some. Of roughly 20,000 clones detected, 60% to 80% appear once; the ten largest clones hold roughly 1.9%. The sample in question was blood, obtained at baseline. The receptors here all came from a person between 25 and 80 years old with non-small cell lung cancer.

This clone was seen a handful of times. The CDR3 DNA follows: TGTGCCAGCAGACAACAAGCGGGTCGGGATTCACCCCTCCACTTT. Its translation is CASRQQAGRDSPLHF. The chain has TRBV2 and TRBJ1-6; D not certain. The CDR3 consists of 15 residues. Germline values: CDR1 SNHLY, CDR2 FYNNEI. Trimming stripped 6 bases from V and 8 bases from J, with 17 bases between.

Only a few counts were recorded for this clone. This chain links TRBV10-1 with TRBJ1-2; 10 bases are shared with TRBD1. This CDR3 spans 13 amino acids. V was pared by 0 bases and J by 8 bases, with 0 bases of the junction left unmatched. Germline CDR1 WNHNN, CDR2 SYGVQD (reference sequence). The CDR3 sequence: CASSESTGGGYTF. The CDR3 DNA follows: TGCGCCAGCAGTGAGTCGACAGGGGGCGGCTACACCTTC.

The CDR3 reads CATSATERASTDTQYF. CDR3 DNA sequence: TGTGCCACCAGTGCCACGGAGCGGGCGAGCACAGATACGCAGTATTTT. V is TRBV24-1 and J is TRBJ2-3; D might be TRBD2 (6 bases). Trimming took 5 bases from V and 0 from J, leaving 14 bases between them. This CDR3 is 16 amino acids long. Germline values: CDR1 KGHDR, CDR2 SFDVKD.

V gene TRBV4-3 combines with J gene TRBJ2-3; D gene ambiguous. The CDR3 sequence is 15 residues long. V was shortened by 0 bases and J by 1 base, with 8 bases between the two germline ends. Germline V CDR1 and CDR2: LGHNA, YSLEER. CDR3: CASSQELGGTDTQYF. CDR3 sequence (DNA): TGCGCCAGCAGCCAAGAACTGGGTGGCACAGATACGCAGTATTTT.

The chain is built from TRBV29-1 and TRBJ1-1; maybe TRBD1 (5 bases). The germline gives CDR1 SQVTM, CDR2 ANQGSEA. This CDR3 is 11 amino acids long. V lost 7 bases to trimming and J lost 6 bases, with 12 bases between them. CDR3 sequence reads: CSGGRGAEAFF. In DNA form, the CDR3 reads TGCAGCGGGGGACGGGGAGCTGAAGCTTTCTTT.

The chain carries TRBV9 and TRBJ1-5; 9 bases match TRBD1. V dropped 5 bases and J dropped 6; count of bases not matched to a gene: 12. The V gene's germline CDR1 is SGDLS and CDR2 YYNGEE. This CDR3 comprises 16 residues. The CDR3 DNA follows: TGTGCCAGCAGTCCCTCCCGGACAGGGGTTGTTCAGCCCCAGCATTTT. Protein sequence: CASSPSRTGVVQPQHF.

The count of this clone is one. V is TRBV2 and J is TRBJ2-1; D is uncertain. Germline CDR1 SNHLY, CDR2 FYNNEI. The CDR3 runs 15 residues. Trimming removed 5 bases from V and 3 bases from J, with 14 bases in between. The CDR3 region has the DNA TGTGCCAGCAGTCCCTCAGGCACAGTCTACAATGAGCAGTTCTTC. This sequence encodes CASSPSGTVYNEQFF.

The V gene is TRBV18, the J gene TRBJ2-1, with TRBD2 matching over 8 bases. V was pared by 1 base and J by 9 bases, with 14 bases of the junction left unmatched. The CDR3 sequence is 17 residues long. The germline CDR1 and CDR2 sequences are KGHSH and LQKENI. CDR3 sequence (DNA): TGTGCCAGCTCACCACGCACTAGCGGCCTGGATTGGGGTGAGCAGTTCTTC. As protein: CASSPRTSGLDWGEQFF. Based on the CDR3 plus reference TRBV18 and TRBJ2-1, the full variable domain is NAGVMQNPRHLVRRRGQEARLRCSPMKGHSHVYWYRQLPEEGLKFMVYLQKENIIDESGMPKERFSAEFPKEGPSILRIQQVVRGDSAAYFCASSPRTSGLDWGEQFFGPGTRLTVL.

The chain has TRBV27 and TRBJ2-3; no clear D gene. The V end lost 2 bases, the J end lost 6 bases, and 12 bases lay between the germline ends. CDR1 and CDR2 (germline): MNHEY, SMNVEV (reference sequence). CDR3 length equals 14 residues. CDR3: CASSLKTRRDTQYF. CDR3 coding DNA: TGTGCCAGCAGTTTAAAGACTCGACGGGATACGCAGTATTTT.

This chain connects TRBV15 to TRBJ2-6; TRBD2 matches 7 bases. The CDR3 extends over 16 amino acids. V shed 7 bases, J shed 0 bases, and the junction held 6 bases outside the gene matches. Germline CDR1 and CDR2: LNHNV and YYDKDF (reference sequence). CDR3 nucleotide sequence: TGTGCCACCACTACGGGAGGACTCTCTGGGGCCAACGTCCTGACTTTC. Encoded protein: CATTTGGLSGANVLTF.

J is TRBJ2-5 and V is TRBV29-1; maybe TRBD2 (6 bases). Per germline, CDR1 SQVTM and CDR2 ANQGSEA. Trimming left V 3 bases short and J 5 bases short, with 13 bases between. The CDR3 extends over 13 amino acids. The CDR3 is CSVELGGGETQYF. For the CDR3, the DNA is TGCAGCGTTGAGCTGGGGGGTGGGGAGACCCAGTACTTC.

J is TRBJ2-7 and V is TRBV9, with a tentative D call TRBD1 (5 bases). Germline CDR1 and CDR2: SGDLS and YYNGEE. V was pared by 2 bases and J by 6 bases, with 12 bases between. This CDR3 comprises 13 residues. CDR3 sequence (DNA): TGTGCCAGCAGCGTGGGCAGGGTGGGCGAGCAGTACTTC. Its translation: CASSVGRVGEQYF.

This clone came up a few times. The rearrangement links TRBV5-1 to TRBJ2-7; D tentatively reads TRBD1 or TRBD2 (5 bases each). CDR1 is SGHRS and CDR2 is YFSETQ in the germline V gene. With 4 bases removed from V and 4 bases from J, the gap between germline ends came to 15 bases. CDR3 length equals 14 residues. The CDR3 nucleotides read TGCGCCAGCAGCCATCGGGGCCAGGAATACGAGCAGTACTTC. The encoded protein is CASSHRGQEYEQYF.

The genes are TRBV5-5 and TRBJ2-3; no definite D call. Deletions cut 5 bases from V and 1 base from J, with 14 bases between. Germline loops: CDR1 SGHKS, CDR2 YYEKEE (reference sequence). The CDR3 has 15 residues. The CDR3 DNA sequence: TGTGCCAGCAGTGCAAGGCTTGTTGGCACAGATACGCAGTATTTT. Translated: CASSARLVGTDTQYF.

The CDR3 DNA reads as TGTGCCAGCAGTTCCGGACAGCAGACTTACAATGAGCAGTTCTTC. Protein: CASSSGQQTYNEQFF. The chain employs TRBV6-5 and TRBJ2-1, with D possibly matching TRBD1 (6 bases). Germline V gene sequence: CDR1 MNHEY, CDR2 SVGAGI. V was trimmed by 4 bases and J by 4 bases, leaving 14 bases between them. The CDR3 has 15 amino acids.

The J gene is TRBJ2-2, the V gene TRBV7-9; D possibly corresponds to TRBD1 (5 bases). CDR1 is SEHNR, CDR2 FQNEAQ, per germline (reference sequence). This CDR3 has 14 amino acids. The germline V and J ends were trimmed by 10 bases and 6 bases, with 18 bases remaining between them. The CDR3 is CAKTQGDNAGELFF. The DNA for the CDR3 is TGTGCCAAAACACAAGGGGATAACGCCGGGGAGCTGTTTTTT.

The V call is TRBV2, the J call TRBJ1-5, with D possibly TRBD1 on 5 matching bases. This CDR3 spans 15 amino acids. Germline CDR1 and CDR2: SNHLY and FYNNEI. Trimming removed 5 bases at V and 2 bases at J, with 13 bases between. CDR3 DNA sequence: TGTGCCAGCAGTTGGGGGGGAGGTGGCAATCAGCCCCAGCATTTT. Translated: CASSWGGGGNQPQHF.

J is TRBJ2-6 and V is TRBV6-2 or TRBV6-3, with D uncertain. The V end lost 6 bases, the J end lost 1 base, and 10 bases lay between the germline ends. This CDR3 region has 15 residues. Germline values: CDR1 MNHEY, CDR2 SVGEGT. CDR3: CASSTGGSGANVLTF. CDR3 bases: TGTGCCAGCAGCACCGGTGGGTCTGGGGCCAACGTCCTGACTTTC.

The chain employs TRBV6-4 and TRBJ2-3; the D gene is possibly TRBD2 (6 bases). The CDR3 runs to 14 residues. The germline gives CDR1 MRHNA, CDR2 SNTAGT. Between the trimmed V and J ends, which lost 4 bases and 4 bases, there was a span of 12 bases. The CDR3, as DNA: TGTGCCAGCAGTGCCCGACTAGACGCAGATACGCAGTATTTT. This codes for CASSARLDADTQYF.

As DNA, the CDR3 is TGTGCCAGCAGCTTGTACGACGAAGCTTTCTTT. Encoded protein: CASSLYDEAFF. This sequence joins TRBV5-6 and TRBJ1-1; D unclear. V was shortened by 1 base and J by 8 bases, with 6 bases between the two germline ends. The CDR3 totals 11 residues. Germline V gene data show CDR1 as SGHDT and CDR2 as YYEEEE.

CDR3 in DNA: TGTGCCAGCAGTCAGTCGGGAAAAATGCAGTACGTC. This gives the protein CASSQSGKMQYV. The chain employs TRBV3-1 (or the pseudogene TRBV3-2) and TRBJ2-7, with a possible D match to TRBD2 (5 bases). Per germline, CDR1 LGHDT and CDR2 YNNKEL (reference sequence). The CDR3 runs 12 residues. Trimming took off 6 bases at V and 9 bases at J, with 15 bases between the two ends.

The chain recombines TRBV20-1 with TRBJ1-1, with D uncertain. This CDR3 contains 11 residues. Germline CDR1 DFQATT, CDR2 SNEGSKA (reference sequence). Trimming stripped 1 base from V and 2 bases from J, with 2 bases between. The CDR3 sequence is CSARANTEAFF. CDR3 in DNA: TGCAGTGCTAGAGCCAACACTGAAGCTTTCTTT.

The chain uses TRBV2 and TRBJ1-5; 11 bases are shared with TRBD1. The CDR3 spans 14 residues. With 4 bases clipped from V and 6 bases from J, the junction kept 2 bases outside the gene matches. Germline V gene lookup returns CDR1 SNHLY and CDR2 FYNNEI. The CDR3 here is CASSGTGGSQPQHF. For the CDR3, the DNA is TGTGCCAGCAGTGGGACAGGGGGCAGTCAGCCCCAGCATTTT.

The J gene is TRBJ2-7, the V gene TRBV5-1; 8 bases align to TRBD2. Germline CDR1 is SGHRS and CDR2 is YFSETQ. The CDR3 spans 14 residues. V lost 4 bases to trimming and J lost 6 bases; unmatched junction nucleotides: 9. CDR3 in DNA: TGCGCCAGCAGCGACCCCTCGGGAGGGTCCGAGCAGTACTTC. Translating it yields CASSDPSGGSEQYF.

The chain joins TRBV5-1 to TRBJ2-1; possibly TRBD1 or TRBD2 for D (5 bases each). The CDR3 is 13 residues long. V was pared by 5 bases and J by 8 bases, with 14 bases between. CDR1 is SGHRS and CDR2 is YFSETQ in the germline V gene. The CDR3 loop is CASRARDGDEQFF. In nucleotides, the CDR3 is TGCGCCAGCAGAGCTAGGGACGGGGATGAGCAGTTCTTC.

The chain recombines TRBV12-3 or TRBV12-4 with TRBJ1-2; a possible D gene is TRBD1 (5 bases). The CDR3 has 12 amino acids. V was trimmed by 3 bases and J by 8 bases, leaving 10 bases between them. The CDR3, as DNA: TGTGCCAGCAGTTTCGGAAGGGACGGCTACACCTTC. This gives the protein CASSFGRDGYTF.

The V gene is TRBV18, the J gene TRBJ2-3, with 9 bases identical to TRBD2. V was clipped by 4 bases and J by 6 bases; unmatched bases: 8. Germline V CDR1 and CDR2: KGHSH, LQKENI. CDR3 size: 15 residues. The CDR3 coding sequence is TGTGCCAGCTCACAGATAGGGACTAGCCCCGATACGCAGTATTTT. Translation gives CASSQIGTSPDTQYF.